This T cell receptor (beta chain) is drawn from a study of T cell changes during pregnancy in multiple sclerosis. Measured with immunoSEQ multiplex PCR; TCRdb has only the in-frame clones, and not every one. The sample has some 140,000 clones; roughly 96% are singletons. V shed 4 bases, J shed 10 bases, and the junction held 7 bases outside the gene matches. There are 13 residues in the CDR3. Germline V lookup: CDR1 SGHAT, CDR2 FQNNGV. The rearrangement uses TRBV11-2 and TRBJ1-1, with 9 bases matching TRBD1. The TCR was taken from a female donor with multiple sclerosis, enrolled in a pregnancy study. The sequencing used peripheral blood, collected after pregnancy. CDR3 residues: CASSWDREGGAFF. CDR3 DNA sequence: TGTGCCAGCAGCTGGGACAGGGAAGGTGGAGCTTTCTTT.